This T cell receptor (beta chain) was identified during a study of cytomegalovirus exposure and HLA in healthy donors. Study-wide context: The early release's HLA-typed donors yielded some 85 million unique TCRs.

As to this clone: Its antigen remains unidentified.

Study results and caveats: In a later analysis, V- and J-gene trimming of beta chains associated with a DCLRE1C missense variant, replicated independently. Donor immune exposure was known only as CMV serostatus. Per a later analysis, HLA-associated TCR beta chains showed more clonal expansion than other, equally common TCR beta chains.

It was with 60 Vbeta and 13 Jbeta primers that the PCR ran. Profiling relied on immunoSEQ multiplex PCR, and the TCRdb table lists in-frame clones only, not all of them. The table has roughly 180,000 clones, around four fifths seen once. Input material: PBMCs. The clonotype originates from a woman between 25 and 40 years old in good health and CMV-seronegative.

CDR3 loop: CASSLASSYNEQFF. The CDR3 DNA follows: TGTGCCAGCAGCCTCGCCAGCTCCTACAATGAGCAGTTCTTC. V and J are TRBV7-2 and TRBJ2-1; D gene unclear. The V end lost 5 bases, the J end lost 0 bases, and 8 bases lay between the germline ends. CDR3 length: 14 residues. Germline CDR1 and CDR2: SGHTA and FQGNSA.